The clone carrying this TCR beta chain was seen repeatedly, ten times or more. Antigen unknown. The source of the sample is a study of metastatic and nonmetastatic thyroid tumors. Study overall: Samples came from malignant and benign thyroid patients, and repertoires were compared across blood and tumor or nodule tissue. The study's findings and limits: Reported TCR beta diversity, measured in blood and tumor, was significantly higher for malignant thyroid tumors than for benign nodules.

CDR3 size: 15 residues. Germline CDR1 reads KGHDR; CDR2 reads SFDVKD. V dropped 9 bases and J dropped 8; count of bases not matched to a gene: 6. As originally analysed: CDR3 was compared across clinicopathological groups, and the resulting differences were used to build a distant-metastasis classifier for papillary thyroid cancer. Via MiXCR, TCRdb re-called the PCR reads. These V and J calls are TCRdb output, not the study's own analysis. The sample contains about 42,000 clones, 12% of which appear only once. Thyroid surgery had not been preceded by any treatment in any patient. The gene calls are TRBV24-1 and TRBJ2-1; 16 nucleotides align to TRBD2. This TCR derives from a male donor with papillary thyroid cancer or a benign thyroid nodule (not recorded which). Some clones in this sample may be carry-over from other donors' samples. Specimen: blood. The DNA of the CDR3 is TGTGCCACCGGCGGGACTAGCGGGAGGGCCGATGAGCAGTTCTTC. Its translation: CATGGTSGRADEQFF.